This TCR beta chain came from a study of cytomegalovirus exposure and HLA in healthy donors. Study at large: From donors who were HLA-typed, an early data release held approximately 80 million unique TCRs.

Germline CDR1 reads MNHEY; CDR2 reads SVGAGI. J was trimmed by 6 bases and V by 4 bases; bases with no gene match: 7. The CDR3 is made up of 14 amino acids. PCR was performed using 60 Vbeta and 13 Jbeta primers. Clones were read by immunoSEQ multiplex PCR, and TCRdb kept only the in-frame ones, dropping some. Among over 130,000 clones listed, around three quarters were seen once. Healthy bone marrow donors supplied every sample. This TCR was sampled from a woman aged 35 to 49 in good health and CMV-seropositive. The chain combines TRBV6-5 with TRBJ2-3, with TRBD2 matching 7 bases. The sample was PBMCs. The CDR3, as DNA: TGTGCCAGCAGTTGGACGGGAGGAGGTGATACGCAGTATTTT. Amino acids: CASSWTGGGDTQYF.